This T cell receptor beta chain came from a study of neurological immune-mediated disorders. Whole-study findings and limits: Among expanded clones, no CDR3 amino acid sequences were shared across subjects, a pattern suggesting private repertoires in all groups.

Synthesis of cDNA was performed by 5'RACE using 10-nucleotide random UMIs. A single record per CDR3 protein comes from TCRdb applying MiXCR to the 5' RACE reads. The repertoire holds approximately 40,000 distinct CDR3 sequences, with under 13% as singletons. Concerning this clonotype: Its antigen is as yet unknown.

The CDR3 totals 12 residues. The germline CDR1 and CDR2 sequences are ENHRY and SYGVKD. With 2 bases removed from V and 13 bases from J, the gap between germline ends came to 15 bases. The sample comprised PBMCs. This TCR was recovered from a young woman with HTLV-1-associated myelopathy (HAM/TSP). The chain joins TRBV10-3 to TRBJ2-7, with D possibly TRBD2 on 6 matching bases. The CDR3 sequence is CAISEGGYDHYF. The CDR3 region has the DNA TGTGCCATCAGTGAGGGGGGGTACGATCATTACTTC.